The T cell receptor (beta chain) under discussion was sequenced for a study of CD8 T cells in Susac syndrome. As judged by recently defined diagnostic criteria, patients with Susac syndrome had definite or probable disease. The germline gives CDR1 MGHRA, CDR2 YSYEKL. The CDR3 covers 17 residues. Of note for this clonotype: An end of the junction differs from the germline gene, which may be a read error.

Random hexamers served to reverse transcribe about 0.5 to 1 ug RNA. Via MiXCR, TCRdb re-called the immunoSEQ multiplex PCR reads, giving one row per CDR3 protein. The repertoire consists of under 200,000 distinct CDR3 sequences, with roughly nine tenths occurring once and the leading ten covering 0.087%. This receptor was obtained from a human donor with Susac syndrome. Specimen: CD4+ T cells from PBMCs. The chain joins TRBV4-1 to TRBJ2-7; a possible D gene is TRBD1 (6 bases). CDR3 sequence: CASSQKSRGLYSSEQYF. The DNA for the CDR3 is TGCGCCAGCAGCCAAAAATCCAGGGGCCTGTACTCCTCCGAGCAGTACTTC.